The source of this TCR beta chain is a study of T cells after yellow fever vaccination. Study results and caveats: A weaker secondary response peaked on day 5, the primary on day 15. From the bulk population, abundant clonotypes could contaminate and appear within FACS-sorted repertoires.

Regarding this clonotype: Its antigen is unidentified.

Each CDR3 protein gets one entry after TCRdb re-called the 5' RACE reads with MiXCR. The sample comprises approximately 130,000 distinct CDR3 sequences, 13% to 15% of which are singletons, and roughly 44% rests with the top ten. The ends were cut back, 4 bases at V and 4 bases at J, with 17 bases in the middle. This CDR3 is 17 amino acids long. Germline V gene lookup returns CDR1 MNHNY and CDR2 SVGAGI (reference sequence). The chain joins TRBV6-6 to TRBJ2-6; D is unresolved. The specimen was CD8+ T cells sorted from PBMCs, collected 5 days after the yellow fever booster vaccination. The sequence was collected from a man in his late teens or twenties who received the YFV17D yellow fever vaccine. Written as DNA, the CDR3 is TGTGCCAGCAGTTTCGGTAGTTCCTGGCACGGGGCCAACGTCCTGACTTTC. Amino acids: CASSFGSSWHGANVLTF.